This T cell receptor (beta chain) was profiled in a study of molecular identifiers for immune sequencing clone quantification. V lost 4 bases and J lost 0, with 7 bases in between. Per germline, CDR1 MNHEY and CDR2 SMNVEV (reference sequence). This CDR3 is built from 14 residues. The study's findings and limits: Same-barcode identical TCR molecules could make highly expanded clones look smaller than they are. Clonotypes topping 20 RNA copies carried over 98% of effector molecules but under 1% of naive ones.

A word on this clonotype: Its antigen remains unknown.

Bulk TCR library preparation followed previously described methods with listed TCR primers. TCRdb reprocessed the PCR reads via MiXCR and lists one record per CDR3 protein. The sample yields about 86,000 distinct CDR3 sequences, around a quarter seen once. Naive CD8 T cells underwent sorting with the CD8+CD4-CCR7+CD45RA+ definition. The clonotype originates from a human donor in good health. Some libraries in this study had Jurkat cell RNA spiked in. The sequenced sample consisted of naive CD8+ T cells from blood, with Jurkat cell RNA spiked in. The subset denotes: FACS-sorted CD8+CD4-CCR7+CD45RA+ naive T cells. The chain recombines TRBV27 with TRBJ2-1; D gene ambiguous. The CDR3 nucleotides are TGTGCCAGCAGTTCCTACAACTCCTACAATGAGCAGTTCTTC. Protein: CASSSYNSYNEQFF.